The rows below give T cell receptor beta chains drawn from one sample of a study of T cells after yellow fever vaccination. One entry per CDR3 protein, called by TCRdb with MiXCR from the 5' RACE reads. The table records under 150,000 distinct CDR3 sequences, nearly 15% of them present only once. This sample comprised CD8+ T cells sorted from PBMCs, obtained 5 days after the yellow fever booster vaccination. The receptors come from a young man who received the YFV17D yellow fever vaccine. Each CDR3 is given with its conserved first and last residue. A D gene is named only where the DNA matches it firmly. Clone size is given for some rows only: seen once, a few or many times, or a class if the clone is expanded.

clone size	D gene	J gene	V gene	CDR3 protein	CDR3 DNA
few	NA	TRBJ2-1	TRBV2	CASSEAGKRGHNEQFF	TGTGCCAGCAGTGAAGCTGGGAAGAGAGGGCACAATGAGCAGTTCTTC
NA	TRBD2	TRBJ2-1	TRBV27	CASSPSGVHNEQFF	TGTGCCAGCAGCCCTAGCGGGGTGCACAATGAGCAGTTCTTC
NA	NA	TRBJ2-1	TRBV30	CAWKWGYNEQFF	TGTGCCTGGAAATGGGGCTACAATGAGCAGTTCTTC
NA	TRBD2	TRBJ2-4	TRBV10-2	CASGGGNIQYF	TGCGCCAGCGGGGGGGGAAACATTCAGTACTTC
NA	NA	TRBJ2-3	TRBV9	CASGRNPTTDTQYF	TGTGCCAGCGGTCGGAACCCTACCACAGATACGCAGTATTTT
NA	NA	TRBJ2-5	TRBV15	CATSGWMGETQYF	TGTGCCACCAGCGGTTGGATGGGGGAGACCCAGTACTTC
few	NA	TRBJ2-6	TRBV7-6	CASSLVLSGAGANVLTF	TGTGCCAGCAGCTTAGTGTTATCCGGGGCTGGGGCCAACGTCCTGACTTTC
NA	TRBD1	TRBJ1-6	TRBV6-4	CASSDRGVNSPLHF	TGTGCCAGCAGCGACAGGGGTGTGAATTCACCCCTCCACTTT
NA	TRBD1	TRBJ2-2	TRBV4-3	CASSQWTGGNTGELFF	TGCGCCAGCAGCCAATGGACAGGGGGAAACACCGGGGAGCTGTTTTTT
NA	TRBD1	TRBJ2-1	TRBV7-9	CASSSGQGSSYEQFF	TGTGCCAGCAGCTCGGGACAGGGTTCATCATATGAGCAGTTCTTC
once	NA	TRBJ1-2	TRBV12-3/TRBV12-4	CASRGGEDNYGYTF	TGTGCCAGCAGGGGCGGAGAGGATAACTATGGCTACACCTTC